These 16 T cell receptor beta chains were sequenced from one sample in a study of a mutant IDH1 vaccine in newly diagnosed glioma. What these receptors recognize is not known. Documented time point: week 23, last vaccination. The investigators gave 300 ug of mutant IDH1 20-mer peptide in each vaccine dose, together with topical imiquimod. Method: immunoSEQ multiplex PCR; TCRdb's copy keeps in-frame clones and lacks some. Here the sample spans about 77,000 clones, approximately 89% being singletons. Sequences were derived from PBMCs, sampled from a glioma patient whose treatment included an IDH1 peptide vaccine. Every receptor here comes from a woman in her forties or fifties with glioma.

The chain joins TRBV28 to TRBJ1-3; D gene ambiguous. V was clipped by 2 bases and J by 8 bases, with 4 bases between them. The CDR3 runs to 11 residues. Germline CDR1 and CDR2: MDHEN and SYDVKM. The DNA for the CDR3 is TGTGCCAGCAGTTTAAGGGACACCATATATTTT. Its translation: CASSLRDTIYF.

The rearrangement uses TRBV14 and TRBJ1-1; D is perhaps TRBD1 (6 bases). The CDR3 loop spans 14 amino acids. CDR1 and CDR2 (germline): SGHDN, FVKESK. With 3 bases removed from V and 4 bases from J, the gap between germline ends came to 12 bases. CDR3 DNA sequence: TGTGCCAGCAGCCACGGGCAGGGGAGCACTGAAGCTTTCTTT. As protein: CASSHGQGSTEAFF.

J is TRBJ2-7 and V is TRBV29-1; 11 bases agree with TRBD1. This CDR3 has 12 residues. The ends lost 4 bases at V and 6 bases at J; junction bases unmatched: 2. Looked up from germline, CDR1 is SQVTM and CDR2 is ANQGSEA. The CDR3 nucleotides read TGCAGCGTTGGGACAGGGGGCGGCGAGCAGTACTTC. It encodes CSVGTGGGEQYF.

This rearrangement joins TRBV28 to TRBJ2-1; 10 bases are shared with TRBD2. The CDR3 is 15 residues long. The trim removed 3 bases at V and 7 bases at J, leaving 6 bases unmatched. The germline V gene has CDR1 MDHEN and CDR2 SYDVKM. CDR3: CASSFRLAGSNEQFF. The CDR3, as DNA: TGTGCCAGCAGTTTTAGACTAGCGGGCTCGAATGAGCAGTTCTTC.

CDR3 sequence: CASSLPRTSGYHNEQFF. Written as DNA, the CDR3 is TGTGCCAGCAGCCTTCCAAGGACTAGCGGGTATCACAATGAGCAGTTCTTC. The J gene is TRBJ2-1, the V gene TRBV9; 11 bases align to TRBD2. V was clipped by 4 bases and J by 5 bases; unmatched bases: 11. The CDR3 loop spans 17 amino acids. Germline V gene sequence: CDR1 SGDLS, CDR2 YYNGEE.

In the case of this clone: One end of the junction is discordant with germline, which a read error may explain. The CDR3 DNA sequence: TGTGCTAGCAGCTTAGCGGACCAAGAGACCCAGTACTTC. Translating gives CASSLADQETQYF. The chain uses TRBV7-7 and TRBJ2-5, with a tentative D call TRBD2 (6 bases). The V gene's germline CDR1 is SSHAT and CDR2 FNYEAQ (reference sequence). This CDR3 is built from 13 residues.

The rearrangement links TRBV11-2 to TRBJ2-7, with D possibly matching TRBD2 (6 bases). Per germline, CDR1 SGHAT and CDR2 FQNNGV. Trimming took off 0 bases at V and 6 bases at J, with 12 bases between the two ends. The length of the CDR3 is 14 residues. The CDR3 DNA sequence: TGTGCCAGCAGCTTAGAGGCTCGGGGGAGCGAGCAGTACTTC. It translates to CASSLEARGSEQYF.

Of note for this clone: One junction end does not reproduce the germline sequence, and a read error may be involved. This chain joins TRBV11-2 and TRBJ1-3; TRBD1 aligns across 7 bases. The CDR3 has 15 amino acids. The germline V gene encodes CDR1 SGHAT and CDR2 FQNNGV. The CDR3 reads CASSLAGGQRNTIYF. CDR3 in DNA: TGTGCCAGCAGTTTAGCAGGGGGACAGAGAAACACCATATATTTT.

This sequence joins TRBV25-1 and TRBJ1-5, with 12 bases matching TRBD1. The CDR3 loop spans 15 amino acids. The V gene end was trimmed by 5 bases and the J gene end by 6 bases; junction bases not matched to a gene: 5. The germline gives CDR1 MGHDK, CDR2 SYGVNS. CDR3 amino acids: CASSSGTGGGQPQHF. CDR3 sequence (DNA): TGTGCCAGCAGTTCCGGGACAGGGGGCGGTCAGCCCCAGCATTTT.

The V call is TRBV9, the J call TRBJ1-2, with TRBD1 matching 7 bases. V lost 2 bases to trimming and J lost 6 bases; unmatched junction nucleotides: 13. The CDR3 consists of 16 residues. The V gene's germline CDR1 is SGDLS and CDR2 YYNGEE. CDR3 residues: CASSVDRDRVYDGYTF. The CDR3 DNA reads as TGTGCCAGCAGCGTGGACCGCGACAGGGTATACGATGGCTACACCTTC. Based on the CDR3 plus reference TRBV9 and TRBJ1-2, the full variable domain is DSGVTQTPKHLITATGQRVTLRCSPRSGDLSVYWYQQSLDQGLQFLIQYYNGEERAKGNILERFSAQQFPDLHSELNLSSLELGDSALYFCASSVDRDRVYDGYTFGSGTRLTVV.

The V call is TRBV7-2, the J call TRBJ1-5; perhaps TRBD1 as D (6 bases). CDR1 SGHTA and CDR2 FQGNSA come from the germline V gene. Between the trimmed V and J ends, which lost 3 bases and 6 bases, there was a span of 21 bases. This CDR3 has 17 amino acids. The CDR3 DNA reads TGTGCCAGCAGCTTGGGATGGGGGGGGGCGCGAGTTCAGCCCCAGCATTTT. Encoded protein: CASSLGWGGARVQPQHF.

This clone was seen just once. J is TRBJ2-3 and V is TRBV27; the match to TRBD2 covers 7 bases. This CDR3 is 16 amino acids long. From germline, CDR1 is MNHEY and CDR2 SMNVEV (reference sequence). J gave up 2 bases and V 4 bases, and 9 bases lay outside the gene matches. CDR3 region: CASSWSSGADTDTQYF. CDR3 sequence (DNA): TGTGCCAGCAGTTGGTCGAGCGGGGCCGACACAGATACGCAGTATTTT.

The V gene is TRBV10-3, the J gene TRBJ2-3, with D unresolved. V was shortened by 4 bases and J by 2 bases, with 7 bases between the two germline ends. Germline assignment: CDR1 ENHRY and CDR2 SYGVKD. The CDR3 length is 13 residues. The CDR3 bases are TGTGCCATCAGTGGTAGAACCACAGATACGCAGTATTTT. Its protein product is CAISGRTTDTQYF.

This chain links TRBV5-5 with TRBJ2-5; TRBD1 aligns across 9 bases. Germline CDR1 and CDR2: SGHKS and YYEKEE (reference sequence). This CDR3 contains 16 residues. With V trimmed by 4 bases and J by 1 base, 8 bases remained unmatched. CDR3 DNA: TGTGCCAGCAGCCCTCCAGGACAGGGGCCCCAAGAGACCCAGTACTTC. Its protein is CASSPPGQGPQETQYF.

The genes are TRBV30 and TRBJ2-1; no firm D call. This CDR3 has 13 amino acids. CDR1 and CDR2 from the germline V gene are GTSNPN and SVGIG (reference sequence). V was shortened by 4 bases and J by 0 bases, with 7 bases between the two germline ends. The CDR3 protein is CAWKWVSYNEQFF. As DNA, the CDR3 is TGTGCCTGGAAGTGGGTCTCCTACAATGAGCAGTTCTTC.

The chain recombines TRBV19 with TRBJ2-5, with 10 positions matching TRBD1. The CDR3 runs 18 residues. With 5 bases clipped from V and 5 bases from J, the junction kept 17 bases outside the gene matches. Germline lookup yields CDR1 LNHDA and CDR2 SQIVND (reference sequence). The CDR3 region has the DNA TGTGCCAGTAGTGTAACGTTCCCCCCGGGACAGGGGATCGAGACCCAGTACTTC. It translates to CASSVTFPPGQGIETQYF.